The 15 T cell receptor beta chains below all came from one sample that was sequenced in a study of blood T cells in healthy people across ages (dated by TCRdb to between 2014 and 2017). The library was produced with 5' RACE. The reads were generated on an Illumina HiSeq 2500. A second roughly 7 to 11 cycle PCR used a sample-barcoded 5' primer and a J-beta primer mix. Using fastp trimming at Q25 and MiXCR clonotype assembly, TCRdb reanalyzed the public sequencing data and kept in-frame beta chains. Entries that share a CDR3 protein sequence are merged under the most common genes and DNA. The sample table contains over 600,000 distinct CDR3 sequences; only one count was recorded for about 47% of them. 15% to 20% of the sample is held by the ten biggest clonotypes. The sequenced material came from blood. The receptors shown here come from a man at least 80 years old in good health.

This chain links TRBV20-1 with TRBJ2-1, with D possibly matching TRBD2 (6 bases). Germline V gives CDR1 DFQATT, CDR2 SNEGSKA (reference sequence). The V and J ends lost 0 bases and 4 bases respectively, with 13 bases between them. The CDR3 runs 15 residues. As DNA, the CDR3 is TGCAGTGCTAGAGATTGGAGCGGGCTTTACAATGAGCAGTTCTTC. Its translation: CSARDWSGLYNEQFF.

This rearrangement joins TRBV28 to TRBJ1-2; D call uncertain. Trimming took 6 bases from V and 8 from J, leaving 16 bases between them. CDR3 length equals 13 residues. Germline V gene sequence: CDR1 MDHEN, CDR2 SYDVKM. CDR3 region: CASSDIRGWGYTF. The CDR3 DNA sequence: TGTGCCAGCAGCGATATCCGCGGGTGGGGCTACACCTTC.

The chain has TRBV14 and TRBJ2-1, with TRBD2 identical over 7 bases. Judging by the DNA end, TRBJ2-7 fits better; the J call may be wrong. Germline V gene sequence: CDR1 SGHDN, CDR2 FVKESK. CDR3 length: 16 amino acids. CDR3 sequence: CASSHLGGSSYNEQYF. Here the CDR3 DNA reads TGTGCCAGCAGCCACCTAGGCGGGAGCTCCTACAATGAGCAGTACTTC.

V and J are TRBV9 and TRBJ2-1; 9 bases line up with TRBD2. The DNA matches TRBJ2-7 better at its end, which makes the J call doubtful. Germline CDR1 is SGDLS and CDR2 is YYNGEE. This CDR3 is 15 amino acids long. The CDR3 region is CASSSGTSLYNEQYF. As DNA, the CDR3 is TGTGCCAGCAGCTCAGGGACTAGCCTCTACAATGAGCAGTACTTC.

The CDR3, as DNA: TGTGCCAGCAGCACTCTTGCCGGGACTAGCAATGAGCAGTTCTTC. It codes for CASSTLAGTSNEQFF. This sequence joins TRBV9 and TRBJ2-1, with 8 bases matching TRBD2. Germline assignment: CDR1 SGDLS and CDR2 YYNGEE. The J segment lost 6 bases and the V segment lost 4 bases, leaving 9 bases of the junction unmatched. The CDR3 loop spans 15 amino acids.

This rearrangement joins TRBV25-1 to TRBJ2-7; D is perhaps TRBD1 or TRBD2 (5 bases each). The germline V gene has CDR1 MGHDK and CDR2 SYGVNS. V lost 7 bases and J lost 2, with 15 bases in between. CDR3 length equals 14 residues. CDR3 nucleotides: TGTGCCAGCACGCTACCGGGGCCCCCCTACGAGCAGTACTTC. The encoded protein is CASTLPGPPYEQYF.

Remarks on this clonotype: One end of the junction is discordant with germline, which a read error may explain. The chain joins TRBV12-3 or TRBV12-4 to TRBJ2-1, with D hard to call. This CDR3 has 15 residues. CDR3 sequence reads: CVSSFGSALDNEQFF. CDR3 nucleotides: TGTGTCAGCAGTTTTGGGTCAGCTCTGGACAATGAGCAGTTCTTC.

The sample holds a few counts of this clonotype. The V gene is TRBV10-3, the J gene TRBJ2-7; TRBD1 aligns across 11 bases. This CDR3 spans 15 amino acids. Germline V gene lookup returns CDR1 ENHRY and CDR2 SYGVKD. V shed 2 bases and J 4 bases; nucleotides not matched to a gene: 4. Here the CDR3 reads CAISEGQGALYEQYF. In DNA, the CDR3 is TGTGCCATCAGTGAGGGACAGGGGGCTCTATACGAGCAGTACTTC.

With respect to this clonotype: This clone may be a read error of a much larger clone one base away. The chain carries TRBV2 and TRBJ2-5; 10 bases are shared with TRBD1. V lost 10 bases to trimming and J lost 2 bases; unmatched junction nucleotides: 4. CDR1 is SNHLY, CDR2 FYNNEI, per germline. CDR3 length equals 13 residues. As DNA, the CDR3 is TGTGCCAACGACAGGGGGCAACAAGAGACCCAGTACTTC. Amino acids: CANDRGQQETQYF.

The chain links TRBV5-6 to TRBJ2-7; 7 nucleotides align to TRBD2. Trimming cost V 2 bases and J 7 bases; bases outside gene matches: 12. CDR1 is SGHDT and CDR2 is YYEEEE in the germline V gene. The length of the CDR3 is 15 residues. The CDR3 DNA is TGTGCCAGCAGCTTTGGCGGGAGATTATCGGGAGAGCAGTACTTC. It yields the protein CASSFGGRLSGEQYF. Filled out from reference TRBV5-6 and TRBJ2-7, the complete variable domain reads DAGVTQSPTHLIKTRGQQVTLRCSPKSGHDTVSWYQQALGQGPQFIFQYYEEEERQRGNFPDRFSGHQFPNYSSELNVNALLLGDSALYLCASSFGGRLSGEQYFGPGTRLTVT.

The chain is built from TRBV18 and TRBJ2-6; perhaps D is TRBD1 or TRBD2 (6 bases each). Germline CDR1 reads KGHSH; CDR2 reads LQKENI. V dropped 0 bases and J dropped 2 bases, with 11 bases sitting between them. The CDR3 is made up of 17 amino acids. Here the CDR3 reads CASSPPEGGPGANVLTF. The CDR3, as DNA: TGTGCCAGCTCACCACCGGAGGGGGGCCCTGGGGCCAACGTCCTGACTTTC.

Ten or more counts support this clonotype. The gene calls are TRBV12-3 or TRBV12-4 and TRBJ2-7, with D perhaps matching TRBD1 (6 bases). CDR3 size: 12 residues. Trimming took 6 bases from V and 4 from J, leaving 10 bases between them. In DNA, the CDR3 is TGTGCCAGCAGAAAACAGGGTTACGAGCAGTACTTC. Its protein product is CASRKQGYEQYF.

The chain recombines TRBV12-3 or TRBV12-4 with TRBJ2-3; maybe TRBD2 (6 bases). This CDR3 comprises 16 residues. Trimming removed 1 base at V and 0 bases at J, with 11 bases between. CDR3 protein: CASSLVGGVSTDTQYF. As DNA, the CDR3 is TGTGCCAGCAGTTTAGTGGGCGGGGTTAGCACAGATACGCAGTATTTT.

This clonotype came up a few times. The chain employs TRBV20-1 and TRBJ1-5; a weak D match, TRBD1 (6 bases). Per germline, CDR1 DFQATT and CDR2 SNEGSKA (reference sequence). The V end lost 0 bases, the J end lost 6 bases, and 15 bases lay between the germline ends. The CDR3 sequence is 15 residues long. CDR3 coding DNA: TGCAGTGCTAGAGACACGACAGGCCCATCTCAGCCCCAGCATTTT. This sequence encodes CSARDTTGPSQPQHF.

The sample holds a few counts of this clonotype. The CDR3 nucleotides are TGTGCCAGCAGCTGGGGGGCCTCCTACGAGCAGTACTTC. Its protein is CASSWGASYEQYF. This rearrangement joins TRBV7-2 to TRBJ2-7; D could derive from TRBD1 or TRBD2 (6 bases each). Germline CDR1 is SGHTA and CDR2 is FQGNSA. V lost 4 bases and J 0 bases, leaving 7 bases between the germline ends. The CDR3 has 13 residues.